This TCR beta chain was captured by sequencing in a study of T cell responses to AZD1222 COVID-19 vaccine. Study conclusions and caveats: Spike-specific TCR breadth and depth rose after two AZD1222 doses. Donor demographics were predominantly white British with a female majority; clonal diversity may be underestimated.

The CDR3 length is 16 residues. Germline V CDR1 and CDR2: SQVTM, ANQGSEA. V was pared by 4 bases and J by 3 bases, with 8 bases of the junction left unmatched. Some clones are missing from TCRdb's copy, which holds only in-frame ones; the method was immunoSEQ multiplex PCR. In the table there are about 120,000 clones, about 86% of which are singletons. Remarks on this clone: Antigen unknown.

The rearrangement links TRBV29-1 to TRBJ2-2, with TRBD1 matching over 10 bases. Sequences were derived from peripheral blood, sampled 28 days after the second AZD1222 dose. This receptor was obtained from an adult who received the AZD1222 COVID-19 vaccine. The CDR3 loop is CSVGSTGGRDTGELFF. CDR3 nucleotide sequence: TGCAGCGTTGGGTCGACAGGGGGCCGCGACACCGGGGAGCTGTTTTTT.